Below are 25 T cell receptor beta chains sequenced from a single sample in a study of shared clonotypes between healthy human individuals. Sequencing used immunoSEQ multiplex PCR; TCRdb keeps in-frame clones, though not all of them. The sample yields 2 million to 2.5 million clones, under 95% seen once. The sequencing input was naive CD4+ T cells from PBMCs. The subset denotes: CD45RA+ positively selected. Receptor source: a man between 18 and 29 years old in good health. Some clones in this sample may be carry-over from other donors' samples.

The rearrangement joins TRBV10-1 to TRBJ2-1, with 11 bases fitting TRBD1. V lost 6 bases and J lost 6; bases outside the gene matches: 10. This CDR3 has 16 amino acids. The germline V gene has CDR1 WNHNN and CDR2 SYGVQD (reference sequence). Here the CDR3 reads CASRGSGTGGRNEQFF. In nucleotides, the CDR3 is TGCGCCAGCAGAGGGTCCGGGACAGGGGGACGCAATGAGCAGTTCTTC.

The gene calls are TRBV5-4 and TRBJ2-2, with TRBD2 identical over 11 bases. This CDR3 spans 16 amino acids. The V and J ends lost 5 bases and 5 bases, in that order; junction bases with no gene match: 8. Looked up from germline, CDR1 is SGHNT and CDR2 is YYREEE (reference sequence). The CDR3 here is CASRSLAGGGTGELFF. CDR3 bases: TGTGCCAGCAGATCTCTAGCGGGGGGTGGAACCGGGGAGCTGTTTTTT.

V and J are TRBV6-5 and TRBJ1-4; D is possibly TRBD1 (6 bases). V was trimmed by 6 bases and J by 8 bases, leaving 19 bases between them. Germline V gene data show CDR1 as MNHEY and CDR2 as SVGAGI. The CDR3 extends over 15 amino acids. In DNA form, the CDR3 reads TGTGCCAGCAGAATCAACAGGGAGGCAAGAGAAAAACTGTTTTTT. Protein: CASRINREAREKLFF.

V usage is TRBV18 and J usage is TRBJ2-1; no reliable D call. V was shortened by 9 bases and J by 0 bases, with 15 bases between the two germline ends. The V gene's germline CDR1 is KGHSH and CDR2 LQKENI. The CDR3 covers 15 residues. The CDR3 coding sequence is TGTGCCAGTTCCGAGACTTCTAGCTCCTACAATGAGCAGTTCTTC. Translating it yields CASSETSSSYNEQFF.

V usage is TRBV14 and J usage is TRBJ2-5; D is ambiguous. The germline V gene has CDR1 SGHDN and CDR2 FVKESK. CDR3 length equals 17 residues. V lost 1 base and J lost 0, with 15 bases in between. The CDR3 DNA is TGTGCCAGCAGCCAAGCGCGGCTCCCTAGGTACCAAGAGACCCAGTACTTC. Its protein is CASSQARLPRYQETQYF.

The chain employs TRBV27 and TRBJ2-7, with D maybe TRBD2 (6 bases). The CDR3 length is 14 residues. The germline V gene has CDR1 MNHEY and CDR2 SMNVEV (reference sequence). Trimming cost V 5 bases and J 3 bases, with 14 bases left between them. CDR3 coding DNA: TGTGCCAGCAGTACTGCGGGGTGGATCTACGAGCAGTACTTC. Encoded protein: CASSTAGWIYEQYF.

This clone was seen only a few times. The chain carries TRBV6-5 and TRBJ1-1; D not resolved. The germline V and J ends were trimmed by 5 bases and 1 base, with 8 bases remaining between them. The CDR3 consists of 13 residues. Germline CDR1 reads MNHEY; CDR2 reads SVGAGI. The CDR3 bases are TGTGCCAGCAGTATCAGACGGAACACTGAAGCTTTCTTT. As protein: CASSIRRNTEAFF.

V usage is TRBV7-9 and J usage is TRBJ2-1, with TRBD2 matching over 9 bases. Germline trimming cut 5 bases from V and 4 bases from J; bases unmatched to any gene: 12. CDR1 is SEHNR and CDR2 is FQNEAQ in the germline V gene (reference sequence). The length of the CDR3 is 17 residues. The CDR3 is CASSPRVAGDPYNEQFF. CDR3 DNA sequence: TGTGCCAGCAGCCCCCGGGTAGCGGGAGACCCGTACAATGAGCAGTTCTTC.

DNA of the CDR3: TGTGCCTGGTCTACCGACCGGACCGCCTGGGGCAATCAGCCCCAGCATTTT. Residues: CAWSTDRTAWGNQPQHF. The chain combines TRBV30 with TRBJ1-5; D gene unclear. V was shortened by 5 bases and J by 2 bases, with 22 bases between the two germline ends. CDR1 is GTSNPN and CDR2 is SVGIG in the germline V gene (reference sequence). The CDR3 has 17 amino acids. Complete variable domain (other parts from reference TRBV30 and TRBJ1-5): SQTIHQWPATLVQPVGSPLSLECTVEGTSNPNLYWYRQAAGRGLQLLFYSVGIGQISSEVPQNLSASRPQDRQFILSSKKLLLSDSGFYLCAWSTDRTAWGNQPQHFGDGTRLSIL.

This chain uses TRBV4-3 with TRBJ2-3; 7 bases are a match to TRBD2. Trimming took 2 bases from V and 2 from J; bases not matched to a gene: 4. The CDR3 totals 15 residues. Germline V CDR1 and CDR2: LGHNA, YSLEER. The CDR3 loop reads CASSQLAELTDTQYF. The CDR3, as DNA: TGCGCCAGCAGCCAACTAGCGGAGCTCACAGATACGCAGTATTTT.

The sample holds one count of this clone. This CDR3 is CASSLARGAYEQYF. The DNA for the CDR3 is TGTGCCAGCAGCTTGGCCAGGGGGGCCTACGAGCAGTACTTC. This chain connects TRBV5-6 to TRBJ2-7; D is perhaps TRBD1 (7 bases). The CDR3 runs to 14 residues. CDR1 is SGHDT, CDR2 YYEEEE, per germline. Trimming pared 0 bases from V and 2 bases from J, leaving 9 bases between.

The V call is TRBV5-6, the J call TRBJ1-2; TRBD1 matches 7 bases. Germline V lookup: CDR1 SGHDT, CDR2 YYEEEE. The CDR3 extends over 15 amino acids. Germline trimming cut 0 bases from V and 1 base from J; bases unmatched to any gene: 3. The CDR3: CASSLVGQNNYGYTF. CDR3 coding DNA: TGTGCCAGCAGCTTGGTGGGACAGAATAACTATGGCTACACCTTC.

The chain couples TRBV4-2 to TRBJ2-1; 13 bases line up with TRBD2. V gave up 4 bases and J gave up 7 bases; unmatched junction bases: 7. The CDR3 consists of 16 residues. Germline V lookup: CDR1 LGHNA, CDR2 YNFKEQ. The CDR3 DNA is TGTGCCAGCAGCCCCGGACTAGCGGGAGAAACGAATGAGCAGTTCTTC. Protein: CASSPGLAGETNEQFF.

The genes are TRBV5-4 and TRBJ2-2; 7 positions agree with TRBD2. Germline V CDR1 and CDR2: SGHNT, YYREEE (reference sequence). This CDR3 is built from 14 residues. V lost 0 bases and J lost 7; bases outside the gene matches: 3. The CDR3 DNA sequence: TGTGCCAGCAGCTTGGCGGGGGACTACGGGGAGCTGTTTTTT. It codes for CASSLAGDYGELFF.

The rearrangement links TRBV9 to TRBJ2-7, with 10 bases aligning to TRBD2. From germline, CDR1 is SGDLS and CDR2 YYNGEE. The CDR3 is 14 amino acids. The V segment lost 2 bases and the J segment 9 bases; nucleotides outside the gene matches: 8. CDR3 amino acids: CASSVGGASGRQYF. CDR3 DNA sequence: TGTGCCAGCAGCGTGGGTGGGGCTAGCGGGAGGCAGTACTTC. Supplemented by reference TRBV9 and TRBJ2-7, the full variable domain reads DSGVTQTPKHLITATGQRVTLRCSPRSGDLSVYWYQQSLDQGLQFLIQYYNGEERAKGNILERFSAQQFPDLHSELNLSSLELGDSALYFCASSVGGASGRQYFGPGTRLTVT.

This clone occurred once. J is TRBJ2-1 and V is TRBV7-2, with 10 bases that match TRBD2. CDR1 is SGHTA and CDR2 is FQGNSA in the germline V gene. With 6 bases clipped from V and 2 bases from J, the junction kept 7 bases outside the gene matches. The CDR3 loop spans 16 amino acids. CDR3 sequence reads: CASSPTSGTTYNEQFF. The CDR3 DNA reads TGTGCCAGCAGTCCTACTAGCGGGACTACCTACAATGAGCAGTTCTTC.

The chain joins TRBV5-1 to TRBJ2-1; the match to TRBD1 covers 7 bases. Germline V gene lookup returns CDR1 SGHRS and CDR2 YFSETQ. V lost 5 bases and J lost 3; bases outside the gene matches: 2. The CDR3 has 13 amino acids. This CDR3 is CASSGDSYNEQFF. The CDR3 DNA follows: TGCGCCAGCAGTGGGGACAGCTACAATGAGCAGTTCTTC. Full variable domain (rest looked up from reference TRBV5-1 and TRBJ2-1): KAGVTQTPRYLIKTRGQQVTLSCSPISGHRSVSWYQQTPGQGLQFLFEYFSETQRNKGNFPGRFSGRQFSNSRSEMNVSTLELGDSALYLCASSGDSYNEQFFGPGTRLTVL.

As concerns this clone: Additional DNA sequences in this sample encode the identical CDR3. The chain has TRBV5-1 and TRBJ2-7, with 7 bases fitting TRBD1. The CDR3 has 14 residues. The V gene's germline CDR1 is SGHRS and CDR2 YFSETQ. The trim removed 3 bases at V and 0 bases at J, leaving 3 bases unmatched. CDR3 bases: TGCGCCAGCAGCTCGACAGGGAGCTCCTACGAGCAGTACTTC. This encodes CASSSTGSSYEQYF.

The rearrangement joins TRBV10-2 to TRBJ1-5; D may be TRBD1 (5 bases). Germline V gene sequence: CDR1 WSHSY, CDR2 SAAADI. CDR3 size: 13 residues. Deletions cut 3 bases from V and 9 bases from J, with 12 bases between. The CDR3 loop is CASSEQGTAPQHF. The CDR3, as DNA: TGCGCCAGCAGTGAACAAGGGACGGCGCCCCAGCATTTT.

This chain links TRBV6-1 with TRBJ2-7; D remains unclear. The CDR3 loop spans 15 amino acids. Per germline, CDR1 MNHNS and CDR2 SASEGT. Between the trimmed V and J ends, which lost 3 bases and 2 bases, there was a span of 14 bases. CDR3 region: CASSDRPVKPYEQYF. For the CDR3, the DNA is TGTGCCAGCAGTGACCGTCCGGTGAAGCCCTACGAGCAGTACTTC.

In this sample, this clone turned up once. The chain employs TRBV5-5 and TRBJ2-7, with 7 positions matching TRBD1. Germline CDR1 reads SGHKS; CDR2 reads YYEKEE (reference sequence). The CDR3 has 14 amino acids. V lost 4 bases to trimming and J lost 0 bases; unmatched junction nucleotides: 4. CDR3 amino acids: CASSRTGSSYEQYF. As DNA, the CDR3 is TGTGCCAGCAGCCGGACAGGCAGCTCCTACGAGCAGTACTTC.

The rearrangement uses TRBV29-1 and TRBJ2-1; D unclear. CDR3 length: 13 residues. The germline gives CDR1 SQVTM, CDR2 ANQGSEA. Deletions cut 8 bases from V and 4 bases from J, with 15 bases between. This CDR3 is CSPYRVGYNEQFF. DNA for the CDR3: TGCAGCCCTTACAGAGTGGGGTACAATGAGCAGTTCTTC.

The table lists this clone with a few counts. This chain uses TRBV9 with TRBJ2-7, with D unresolved. Deletions cut 5 bases from V and 0 bases from J, with 12 bases between. The germline V gene encodes CDR1 SGDLS and CDR2 YYNGEE. CDR3 length equals 14 residues. In DNA, the CDR3 is TGTGCCAGCAGACGATCACCCCTCTCCTACGAGCAGTACTTC. This encodes CASRRSPLSYEQYF.

This chain links TRBV27 with TRBJ2-2; D gene unclear. The V gene lost 5 bases and the J gene lost 2 bases, with 15 bases spanning the gap. The CDR3 is 16 residues long. The germline CDR1 and CDR2 sequences are MNHEY and SMNVEV (reference sequence). This CDR3 reads CASSAWPSHNTGELFF. DNA for the CDR3: TGTGCCAGCAGTGCTTGGCCGAGCCACAACACCGGGGAGCTGTTTTTT.

The chain is built from TRBV5-4 and TRBJ2-3; D may match TRBD1 or TRBD2 (6 bases each). The CDR3 has 15 amino acids. Germline V gene sequence: CDR1 SGHNT, CDR2 YYREEE (reference sequence). V shed 0 bases and J shed 10 bases, with 18 bases lying between them. The CDR3 nucleotides read TGTGCCAGCAGCTTGGGGACTACAGGGATTGAGGCGCAGTATTTT. It is translated as CASSLGTTGIEAQYF.